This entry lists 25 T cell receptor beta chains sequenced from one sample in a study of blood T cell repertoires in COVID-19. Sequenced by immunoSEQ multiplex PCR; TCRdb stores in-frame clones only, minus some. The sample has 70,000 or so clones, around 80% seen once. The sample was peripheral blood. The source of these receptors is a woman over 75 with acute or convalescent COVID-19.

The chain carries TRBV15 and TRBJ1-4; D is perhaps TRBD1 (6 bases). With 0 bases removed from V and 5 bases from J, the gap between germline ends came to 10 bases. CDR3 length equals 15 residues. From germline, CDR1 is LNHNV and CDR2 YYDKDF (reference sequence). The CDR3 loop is CATSRDRGDNEKLFF. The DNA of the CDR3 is TGTGCCACCAGCAGAGACAGGGGAGACAATGAAAAACTGTTTTTT.

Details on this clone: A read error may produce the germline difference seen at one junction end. CDR3 protein: CASSRSRTGSRVF. The CDR3, as DNA: TGTGCCAGCAGCCGATCCAGGACAGGGTCGAGAGTCTTC. The V gene is TRBV3-1 (or the pseudogene TRBV3-2), the J gene TRBJ2-1; 8 bases are shared with TRBD1. The CDR3 contains 13 residues. CDR1 is LGHDT and CDR2 is YNNKEL in the germline V gene (reference sequence).

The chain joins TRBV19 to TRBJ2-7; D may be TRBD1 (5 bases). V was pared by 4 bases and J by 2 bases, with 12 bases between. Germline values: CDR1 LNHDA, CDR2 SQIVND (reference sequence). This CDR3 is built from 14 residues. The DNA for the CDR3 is TGTGCCAGTAGTAGTACAGTGACAGCCTACGAGCAGTACTTC. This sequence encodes CASSSTVTAYEQYF.

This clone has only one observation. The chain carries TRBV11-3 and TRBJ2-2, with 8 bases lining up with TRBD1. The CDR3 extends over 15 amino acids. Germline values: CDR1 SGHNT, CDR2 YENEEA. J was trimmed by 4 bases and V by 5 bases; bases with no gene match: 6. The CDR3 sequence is CASSQRTGSTGELFF. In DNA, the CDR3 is TGTGCCAGCAGCCAAAGGACAGGGAGCACCGGGGAGCTGTTTTTT. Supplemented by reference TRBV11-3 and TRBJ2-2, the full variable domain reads EAGVVQSPRYKIIEKKQPVAFWCNPISGHNTLYWYLQNLGQGPELLIRYENEEAVDDSQLPKDRFSAERLKGVDSTLKIQPAELGDSAVYLCASSQRTGSTGELFFGEGSRLTVL.

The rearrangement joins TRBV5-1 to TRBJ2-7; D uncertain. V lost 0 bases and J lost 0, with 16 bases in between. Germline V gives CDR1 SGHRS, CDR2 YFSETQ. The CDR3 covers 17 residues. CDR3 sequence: CASSLASGTTSSYEQYF. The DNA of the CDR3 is TGCGCCAGCAGCTTGGCCTCCGGCACTACAAGCTCCTACGAGCAGTACTTC.

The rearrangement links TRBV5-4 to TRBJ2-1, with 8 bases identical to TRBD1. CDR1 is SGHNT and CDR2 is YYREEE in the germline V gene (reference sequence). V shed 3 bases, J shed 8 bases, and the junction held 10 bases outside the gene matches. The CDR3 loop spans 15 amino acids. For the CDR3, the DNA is TGTGCCAGCAGCTCCCAGCTGACAGGGGAAGATGAGCAGTTCTTC. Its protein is CASSSQLTGEDEQFF.

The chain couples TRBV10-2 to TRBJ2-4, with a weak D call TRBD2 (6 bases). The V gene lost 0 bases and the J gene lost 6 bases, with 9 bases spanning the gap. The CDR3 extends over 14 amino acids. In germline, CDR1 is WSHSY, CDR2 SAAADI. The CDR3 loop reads CASSESRDLNIQYF. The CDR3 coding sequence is TGCGCCAGCAGTGAGTCTCGGGACTTAAACATTCAGTACTTC.

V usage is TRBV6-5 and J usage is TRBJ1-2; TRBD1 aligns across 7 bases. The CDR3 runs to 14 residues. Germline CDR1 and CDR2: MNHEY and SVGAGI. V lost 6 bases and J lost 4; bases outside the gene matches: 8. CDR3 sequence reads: CASRNTGAGYGYTF. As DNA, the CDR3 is TGTGCCAGCAGGAACACAGGGGCCGGCTATGGCTACACCTTC.

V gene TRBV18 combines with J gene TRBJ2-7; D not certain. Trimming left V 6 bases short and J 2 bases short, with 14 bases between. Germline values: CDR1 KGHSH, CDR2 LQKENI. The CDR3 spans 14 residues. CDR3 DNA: TGTGCCAGCTCGGTACGAGGTCTGACCTACGAGCAGTACTTC. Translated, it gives CASSVRGLTYEQYF.

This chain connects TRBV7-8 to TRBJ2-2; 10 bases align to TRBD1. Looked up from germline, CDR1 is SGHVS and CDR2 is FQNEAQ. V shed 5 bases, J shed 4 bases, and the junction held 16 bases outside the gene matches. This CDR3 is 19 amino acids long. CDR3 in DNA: TGTGCCAGCAGCCCGTTATCGGGACAGGGGATCCCGGGCACCGGGGAGCTGTTTTTT. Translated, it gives CASSPLSGQGIPGTGELFF.

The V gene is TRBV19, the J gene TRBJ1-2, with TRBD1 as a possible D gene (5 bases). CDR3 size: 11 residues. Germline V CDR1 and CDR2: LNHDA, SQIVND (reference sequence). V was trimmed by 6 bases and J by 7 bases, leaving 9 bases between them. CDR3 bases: TGTGCCAGTAGGAAACAGGTTGGCTACACCTTC. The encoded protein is CASRKQVGYTF. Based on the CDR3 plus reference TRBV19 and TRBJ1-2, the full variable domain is DGGITQSPKYLFRKEGQNVTLSCEQNLNHDAMYWYRQDPGQGLRLIYYSQIVNDFQKGDIAEGYSVSREKKESFPLTVTSAQKNPTAFYLCASRKQVGYTFGSGTRLTVV.

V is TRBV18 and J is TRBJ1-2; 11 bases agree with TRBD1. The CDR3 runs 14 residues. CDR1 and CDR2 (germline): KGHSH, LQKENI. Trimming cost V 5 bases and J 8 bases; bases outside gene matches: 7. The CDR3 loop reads CASSDGTGGRGYTF. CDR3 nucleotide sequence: TGTGCCAGCTCAGATGGGACAGGGGGTCGCGGCTACACCTTC.

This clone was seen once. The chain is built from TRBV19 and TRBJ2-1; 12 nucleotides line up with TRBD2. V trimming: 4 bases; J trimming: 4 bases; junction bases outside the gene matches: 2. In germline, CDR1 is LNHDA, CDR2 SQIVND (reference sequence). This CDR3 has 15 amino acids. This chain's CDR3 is CASSTLAGGYNEQFF. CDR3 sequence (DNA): TGTGCCAGTAGTACGCTAGCGGGGGGGTACAATGAGCAGTTCTTC.

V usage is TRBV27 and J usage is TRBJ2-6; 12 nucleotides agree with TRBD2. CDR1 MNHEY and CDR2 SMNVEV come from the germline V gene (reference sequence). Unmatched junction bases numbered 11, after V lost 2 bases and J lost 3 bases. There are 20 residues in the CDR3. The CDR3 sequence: CASSLRPLAGGVYGANVLTF. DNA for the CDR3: TGTGCCAGCAGTTTACGCCCCCTAGCGGGGGGGGTTTATGGGGCCAACGTCCTGACTTTC. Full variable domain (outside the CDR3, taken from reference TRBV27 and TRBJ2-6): EAQVTQNPRYLITVTGKKLTVTCSQNMNHEYMSWYRQDPGLGLRQIYYSMNVEVTDKGDVPEGYKVSRKEKRNFPLILESPSPNQTSLYFCASSLRPLAGGVYGANVLTFGAGSRLTVL.

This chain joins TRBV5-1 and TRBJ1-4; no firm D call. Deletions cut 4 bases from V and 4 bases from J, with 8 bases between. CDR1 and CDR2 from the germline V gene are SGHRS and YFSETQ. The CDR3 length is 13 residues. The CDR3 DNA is TGCGCCAGCAGCAATCAGGTTAATGAAAAACTGTTTTTT. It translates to CASSNQVNEKLFF.

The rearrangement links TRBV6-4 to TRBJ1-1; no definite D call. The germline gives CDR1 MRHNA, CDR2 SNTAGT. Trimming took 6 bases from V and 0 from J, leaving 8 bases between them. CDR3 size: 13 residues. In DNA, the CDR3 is TGTGCCAGCAGGCAGAACATGAACACTGAAGCTTTCTTT. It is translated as CASRQNMNTEAFF.

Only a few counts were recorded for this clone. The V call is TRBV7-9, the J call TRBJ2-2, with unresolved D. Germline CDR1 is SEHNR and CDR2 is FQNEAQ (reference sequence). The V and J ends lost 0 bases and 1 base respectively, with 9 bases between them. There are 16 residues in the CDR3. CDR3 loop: CASSLASRVNTGELFF. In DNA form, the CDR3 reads TGTGCCAGCAGCTTAGCATCCCGAGTGAACACCGGGGAGCTGTTTTTT.

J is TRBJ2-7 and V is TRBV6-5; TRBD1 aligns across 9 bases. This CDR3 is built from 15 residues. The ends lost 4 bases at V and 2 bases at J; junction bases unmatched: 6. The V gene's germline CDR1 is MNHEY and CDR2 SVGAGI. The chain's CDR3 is CASSLDRGLPYEQYF. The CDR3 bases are TGTGCCAGCAGTTTGGACAGGGGACTTCCCTACGAGCAGTACTTC.

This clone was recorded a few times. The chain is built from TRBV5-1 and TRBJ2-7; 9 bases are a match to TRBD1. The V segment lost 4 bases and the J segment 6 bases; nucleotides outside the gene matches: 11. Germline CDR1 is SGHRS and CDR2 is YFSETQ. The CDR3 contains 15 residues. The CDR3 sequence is CASSQTGTGWSEQYF. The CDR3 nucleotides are TGCGCCAGCAGCCAAACCGGGACAGGGTGGAGCGAGCAGTACTTC.

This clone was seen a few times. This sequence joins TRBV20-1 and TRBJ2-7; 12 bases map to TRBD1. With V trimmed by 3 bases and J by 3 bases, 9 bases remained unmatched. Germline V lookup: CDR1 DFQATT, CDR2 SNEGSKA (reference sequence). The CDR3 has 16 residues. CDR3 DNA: TGCAGTGCTAGTGTGGGACAGGGGGCTCCGAGCTACGAGCAGTACTTC. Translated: CSASVGQGAPSYEQYF.

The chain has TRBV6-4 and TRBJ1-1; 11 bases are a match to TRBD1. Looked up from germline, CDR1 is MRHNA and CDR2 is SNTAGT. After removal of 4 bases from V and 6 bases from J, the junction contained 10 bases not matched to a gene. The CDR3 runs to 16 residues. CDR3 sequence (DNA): TGTGCCAGCAGTGTTTCCCCGGGACAGGGGGTTCCTGAAGCTTTCTTT. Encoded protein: CASSVSPGQGVPEAFF.

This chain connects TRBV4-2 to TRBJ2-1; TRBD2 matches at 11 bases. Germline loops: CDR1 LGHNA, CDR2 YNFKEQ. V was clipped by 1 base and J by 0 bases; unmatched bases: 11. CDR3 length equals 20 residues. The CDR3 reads CASSQAPGLAASSSYNEQFF. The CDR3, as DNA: TGTGCCAGCAGCCAAGCCCCGGGACTAGCGGCCTCGAGCTCCTACAATGAGCAGTTCTTC.

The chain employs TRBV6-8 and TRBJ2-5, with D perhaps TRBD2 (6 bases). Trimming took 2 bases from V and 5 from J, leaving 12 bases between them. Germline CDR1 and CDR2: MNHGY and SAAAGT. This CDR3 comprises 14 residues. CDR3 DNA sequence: TGTGCCAGCAGTTACGGGGGGTTTGGGGAGACCCAGTACTTC. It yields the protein CASSYGGFGETQYF.

The CDR3 bases are TGTGCCAGCAGCCAAGAGGGCAGGGGGCGATCACCCCTCCACTTT. Translation: CASSQEGRGRSPLHF. This chain connects TRBV4-2 to TRBJ1-6, with TRBD1 matching 8 bases. This CDR3 contains 15 residues. The germline CDR1 and CDR2 sequences are LGHNA and YNFKEQ. The J segment lost 10 bases and the V segment lost 0 bases, leaving 5 bases of the junction unmatched.

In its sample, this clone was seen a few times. This CDR3 reads CASSLVRQGVQSGANVLTF. In nucleotides, the CDR3 is TGCGCCAGCAGCTTGGTCCGTCAGGGGGTTCAATCTGGGGCCAACGTCCTGACTTTC. This chain links TRBV5-1 with TRBJ2-6; 7 bases line up with TRBD1. The V gene's germline CDR1 is SGHRS and CDR2 YFSETQ. The CDR3 length is 19 residues. V was pared by 0 bases and J by 1 base, with 10 bases of the junction left unmatched.